This entry lists 29 T cell receptor beta chains sequenced from one sample in a study of cytomegalovirus exposure and HLA in healthy donors listed by TCRdb under 2017. Libraries came from the immunoSEQ multiplex PCR assay. The multiplex PCR relied on a mix of 60 forward primers for TCR Vbeta segments and 13 reverse primers for TCR Jbeta segments. The clones in this table, taken by TCRdb from immuneACCESS, are in-frame only. Not every clone is retained; where verified, under half of the shortfall comes from an unresolved V gene, and the cause of the rest is unknown. Counted in this sample were about 180,000 clones; around 80% of them appeared once. 1.9% of the sample is in the top ten clones. Sequenced: PBMCs. The receptors here all came from a woman aged 30 to 39 in good health and CMV-seronegative.

The genes are TRBV6-5 and TRBJ2-2; 12 bases are a match to TRBD1. The germline CDR1 and CDR2 sequences are MNHEY and SVGAGI. J lost 8 bases, V lost 6 bases, and 7 bases had no gene match. CDR3 length: 15 amino acids. CDR3 nucleotides: TGTGCCAGCAGCTCACCGGGACAGGGGGCTGGGGAGCTGTTTTTT. Encoded protein: CASSSPGQGAGELFF.

The chain recombines TRBV5-1 with TRBJ2-2; D is undetermined. CDR3 length: 14 residues. V was shortened by 0 bases and J by 3 bases, with 6 bases between the two germline ends. Per germline, CDR1 SGHRS and CDR2 YFSETQ. The CDR3 protein is CASSLGQDTGELFF. CDR3 DNA: TGCGCCAGCAGCTTGGGGCAGGACACCGGGGAGCTGTTTTTT.

The V gene is TRBV6-5, the J gene TRBJ1-3; the D is unclear. Trimming removed 4 bases at V and 2 bases at J, with 9 bases between. Germline CDR1 MNHEY, CDR2 SVGAGI. CDR3 length equals 14 residues. CDR3 in DNA: TGTGCCAGCAGTTTCAGTGGTGCTGGAAACACCATATATTTT. It yields the protein CASSFSGAGNTIYF.

As to this clone: At the DNA level, this CDR3 is encoded by other sequences in the same sample as well. The chain links TRBV5-5 to TRBJ2-7; D call uncertain. This CDR3 has 12 residues. Trimming removed 1 base at V and 1 base at J, with 3 bases between. CDR1 and CDR2 (germline): SGHKS, YYEKEE (reference sequence). The CDR3 sequence is CASSLSSYEQYF. CDR3 nucleotide sequence: TGTGCCAGCAGCTTGTCGTCCTACGAGCAGTACTTC.

The chain couples TRBV19 to TRBJ2-1, with D perhaps matching TRBD2 (6 bases). CDR1 and CDR2 (germline): LNHDA, SQIVND (reference sequence). The CDR3 covers 16 residues. V dropped 3 bases and J dropped 10 bases, with 22 bases sitting between them. CDR3 loop: CASSIIPNPVAGEQFF. CDR3 coding DNA: TGTGCCAGTAGTATCATCCCCAATCCCGTGGCGGGAGAGCAGTTCTTC.

The chain employs TRBV5-1 and TRBJ1-1; 9 bases agree with TRBD1. The CDR3 has 15 residues. Unmatched junction bases numbered 6, after V lost 4 bases and J lost 2 bases. Germline V CDR1 and CDR2: SGHRS, YFSETQ. The CDR3 here is CASSTQTGGNTEAFF. The DNA of the CDR3 is TGCGCCAGCAGCACTCAGACAGGGGGAAACACTGAAGCTTTCTTT.

The chain uses TRBV5-1 and TRBJ2-5, with D possibly being TRBD2 (5 bases). This CDR3 is 16 amino acids long. Germline V gene lookup returns CDR1 SGHRS and CDR2 YFSETQ. V lost 0 bases, J lost 1 base, and 13 bases lay in between. CDR3: CASSLDYRGLQETQYF. DNA of the CDR3: TGCGCCAGCAGCTTGGACTACAGAGGACTCCAAGAGACCCAGTACTTC.

This sequence joins TRBV2 and TRBJ1-2; 7 nucleotides match TRBD1. In germline, CDR1 is SNHLY, CDR2 FYNNEI. The CDR3 is 15 residues long. With V trimmed by 4 bases and J by 8 bases, 13 bases remained unmatched. CDR3 sequence (DNA): TGTGCCAGCAGTGTGAAAATTCAGGGGGTAGGAGGCTACACCTTC. This encodes CASSVKIQGVGGYTF.

This clone appeared a few times. This chain links TRBV25-1 with TRBJ1-1, with TRBD1 matching 8 bases. V dropped 1 base and J dropped 4; count of bases not matched to a gene: 5. From germline, CDR1 is MGHDK and CDR2 SYGVNS. This CDR3 is built from 15 residues. The CDR3 sequence is CASSESTGVITEAFF. The CDR3 DNA follows: TGTGCCAGCAGTGAATCGACAGGGGTGATCACTGAAGCTTTCTTT.

The chain links TRBV5-6 to TRBJ2-3; D is possibly TRBD1 (6 bases). The germline CDR1 and CDR2 sequences are SGHDT and YYEEEE. Trimming took off 1 base at V and 4 bases at J, with 10 bases between the two ends. The CDR3 is 14 residues long. CDR3 protein: CASSLSGDADTQYF. CDR3 DNA sequence: TGTGCCAGCAGCTTGTCAGGGGACGCAGATACGCAGTATTTT.

The rearrangement joins TRBV12-5 to TRBJ2-1; possible D gene TRBD1, 6 bases. V was clipped by 5 bases and J by 2 bases, with 13 bases between them. CDR1 and CDR2 (germline): LGHNT, FRNRAP. The CDR3 totals 15 residues. This chain's CDR3 is CASGPSGTPYNEQFF. For the CDR3, the DNA is TGTGCTAGTGGTCCATCCGGGACACCCTACAATGAGCAGTTCTTC.

The chain uses TRBV6-6 and TRBJ2-7, with 9 bases matching TRBD2. This CDR3 contains 15 residues. The germline CDR1 and CDR2 sequences are MNHNY and SVGAGI (reference sequence). The V and J ends lost 4 bases and 3 bases, in that order; junction bases with no gene match: 7. The DNA of the CDR3 is TGTGCCAGCAGTTCGCTAGCGGGGAATGTCTACGAGCAGTACTTC. It codes for CASSSLAGNVYEQYF.

The V gene is TRBV4-1, the J gene TRBJ2-1; 10 bases are a match to TRBD2. The V gene end was trimmed by 1 base and the J gene end by 5 bases; junction bases not matched to a gene: 11. Germline loops: CDR1 MGHRA, CDR2 YSYEKL. CDR3 length: 18 residues. This CDR3 reads CASSQVDLGLAGDNEQFF. CDR3 sequence (DNA): TGCGCCAGCAGCCAAGTTGATCTAGGTCTAGCGGGGGACAATGAGCAGTTCTTC.

This clone turned up a few times. The chain combines TRBV19 with TRBJ2-1; 12 bases match TRBD2. Germline-derived CDR1 and CDR2 are LNHDA and SQIVND (reference sequence). CDR3 size: 18 residues. Losses at the gene ends were 3 bases for V and 2 bases for J; bases not matched to a gene: 8. CDR3 sequence: CASSITASGGGTYNEQFF. Written as DNA, the CDR3 is TGTGCCAGTAGTATCACGGCTAGCGGGGGGGGAACCTACAATGAGCAGTTCTTC.

The chain employs TRBV30 and TRBJ2-7; no clear D gene. Germline V gene lookup returns CDR1 GTSNPN and CDR2 SVGIG (reference sequence). Trimming cost V 7 bases and J 5 bases, with 12 bases left between them. This CDR3 spans 11 amino acids. CDR3 in amino acids: CAFALRDEQYF. In DNA form, the CDR3 reads TGTGCCTTTGCCCTCCGGGACGAGCAGTACTTC.

The chain has TRBV6-6 and TRBJ2-7; the D gene is possibly TRBD1 (6 bases). Germline loops: CDR1 MNHNY, CDR2 SVGAGI (reference sequence). This CDR3 has 14 residues. Trimming took 0 bases from V and 0 from J, leaving 6 bases between them. The CDR3 region is CASSYSGASYEQYF. The CDR3, as DNA: TGTGCCAGCAGTTACTCGGGGGCCTCCTACGAGCAGTACTTC.

The V call is TRBV11-2, the J call TRBJ2-1, with a weak D call TRBD1 (7 bases). V shed 1 base and J shed 5 bases, with 18 bases lying between them. CDR1 and CDR2 from the germline V gene are SGHAT and FQNNGV. The CDR3 loop spans 17 amino acids. The DNA for the CDR3 is TGTGCCAGCAGCTTAGTCCCCCCGCAGGGGGGTAACAATGAGCAGTTCTTC. It codes for CASSLVPPQGGNNEQFF.

The chain carries TRBV7-3 and TRBJ2-1; 8 bases line up with TRBD2. Germline V gene sequence: CDR1 SGHTA, CDR2 FQGTGA. The CDR3 consists of 14 residues. Trimming cost V 5 bases and J 8 bases; bases outside gene matches: 8. The CDR3 loop is CASSPMAGGDEQFF. CDR3 DNA sequence: TGTGCCAGCAGCCCAATGGCCGGGGGGGATGAGCAGTTCTTC.

V and J are TRBV7-9 and TRBJ1-6, with 8 bases fitting TRBD1. Germline-derived CDR1 and CDR2 are SEHNR and FQNEAQ (reference sequence). The CDR3 contains 16 residues. The junction had 10 bases not matched to a gene; V was cut back by 5 bases and J by 7 bases. The CDR3: CASSLLQGQGNSPLHF. In DNA form, the CDR3 reads TGTGCCAGCAGCCTACTCCAAGGACAGGGAAATTCACCCCTCCACTTT.

The rearrangement joins TRBV18 to TRBJ1-2; no firm D call. Trimming took 2 bases from V and 5 from J, leaving 15 bases between them. The CDR3 loop spans 15 amino acids. Germline V gene sequence: CDR1 KGHSH, CDR2 LQKENI. The CDR3 coding sequence is TGTGCCAGCTCACCAATCGGAACAGCCTCATATGGCTACACCTTC. It specifies CASSPIGTASYGYTF.

This chain joins TRBV5-6 and TRBJ2-7, with 9 bases that match TRBD2. This CDR3 contains 14 residues. CDR1 and CDR2 from the germline V gene are SGHDT and YYEEEE. The V segment lost 4 bases and the J segment 3 bases; nucleotides outside the gene matches: 5. The CDR3 region is CASSGGGAFYEQYF. CDR3 DNA: TGTGCCAGCAGCGGCGGGGGGGCTTTCTACGAGCAGTACTTC. Looking up the rest from reference TRBV5-6 and TRBJ2-7 gives the full variable domain: DAGVTQSPTHLIKTRGQQVTLRCSPKSGHDTVSWYQQALGQGPQFIFQYYEEEERQRGNFPDRFSGHQFPNYSSELNVNALLLGDSALYLCASSGGGAFYEQYFGPGTRLTVT.

V gene TRBV7-9 combines with J gene TRBJ2-1; 9 bases map to TRBD2. CDR3 size: 15 residues. After removal of 2 bases from V and 7 bases from J, the junction contained 6 bases not matched to a gene. CDR1 and CDR2 (germline): SEHNR, FQNEAQ (reference sequence). The CDR3 nucleotides read TGTGCCAGCAGCTTACTGGGCGGGGGGGCAAATGAGCAGTTCTTC. This codes for CASSLLGGGANEQFF.

The V call is TRBV4-2, the J call TRBJ2-1, with 9 bases identical to TRBD2. Germline V gene sequence: CDR1 LGHNA, CDR2 YNFKEQ. V was clipped by 1 base and J by 2 bases; unmatched bases: 9. The length of the CDR3 is 18 residues. The CDR3 loop reads CASSQVASGDQTYNEQFF. CDR3 DNA: TGTGCCAGCAGCCAAGTTGCTAGCGGGGACCAGACCTACAATGAGCAGTTCTTC.

CDR3 region: CASSQDQGGTSNQPQHF. For the CDR3, the DNA is TGTGCCAGCAGCCAAGATCAAGGGGGCACCAGCAATCAGCCCCAGCATTTT. The V call is TRBV4-2, the J call TRBJ1-5; TRBD1 matches 7 bases. Germline CDR1 is LGHNA and CDR2 is YNFKEQ. With V trimmed by 0 bases and J by 1 base, 6 bases remained unmatched. This CDR3 has 17 residues.

This clone appeared a single time. The chain carries TRBV14 and TRBJ1-2; a weak D match, TRBD1 (6 bases). The CDR3 has 15 residues. Germline CDR1 is SGHDN and CDR2 is FVKESK. V gave up 3 bases and J gave up 4 bases, with 15 bases separating them. CDR3 nucleotides: TGTGCCAGCAGCCAGGGTACGGGACACGTCTATGGCTACACCTTC. This codes for CASSQGTGHVYGYTF.

This rearrangement joins TRBV30 to TRBJ1-4; 7 nucleotides align to TRBD1. The CDR3 covers 15 residues. Germline V gene lookup returns CDR1 GTSNPN and CDR2 SVGIG (reference sequence). J gave up 7 bases and V 0 bases, and 8 bases lay outside the gene matches. The CDR3 loop reads CAWSVRPGGGEKLFF. The CDR3 DNA is TGTGCCTGGAGTGTAAGGCCAGGGGGTGGTGAAAAACTGTTTTTT.

The rearrangement uses TRBV5-6 and TRBJ1-2, with 7 bases fitting TRBD1. V trimming: 4 bases; J trimming: 0 bases; junction bases outside the gene matches: 6. In germline, CDR1 is SGHDT, CDR2 YYEEEE. CDR3 length: 15 residues. The CDR3 loop is CASSVTGVTNYGYTF. The DNA for the CDR3 is TGTGCCAGCAGCGTTACAGGGGTAACTAACTATGGCTACACCTTC.

This chain connects TRBV29-1 to TRBJ2-6, with D unclear. There are 14 residues in the CDR3. Between the trimmed V and J ends, which lost 4 bases and 4 bases, there was a span of 11 bases. Germline V CDR1 and CDR2: SQVTM, ANQGSEA. In nucleotides, the CDR3 is TGCAGCGTTGTGTATAACTCCGGGGCCAACGTCCTGACTTTC. Residues: CSVVYNSGANVLTF.

Notes on this clone: A read error may produce the germline difference seen at one junction end. The chain uses TRBV5-4 and TRBJ1-1; 11 nucleotides line up with TRBD1. The CDR3 consists of 16 residues. Per the germline V gene, CDR1 is SGHNT and CDR2 is YYREEE (reference sequence). In DNA form, the CDR3 reads TGTGCCAGCAGCCGGGCGGGACAGGGGGTGAAAACTGAAGCTTTCTTT. Protein sequence: CASSRAGQGVKTEAFF.